The clone carrying this T cell receptor (beta chain) has only one observation. This sample is drawn from a study of blood T cell repertoires in COVID-19. Background on the study: There were acute and convalescent COVID-19 samples, and they came from the United States, Italy and Spain. PBMCs, B-cell-depleted T cells, or T cells were the source of the cDNA or gDNA that made up the material.

As originally analysed: Amplifying reference gene primers gave estimates of nucleated cell counts. Clones were sequenced by immunoSEQ multiplex PCR, and TCRdb holds only the in-frame ones, with some missing. For V, J and clone size, that table is used; D and trimming come from the DNA. The table has 90,000 to 150,000 clones, 79% seen once. Sequenced sample: peripheral blood. This TCR was recovered from an elderly woman with acute or convalescent COVID-19.

CDR3 residues: CASSSPTEQETQYF. DNA of the CDR3: TGTGCCAGCAGCTCTCCGACAGAGCAAGAGACCCAGTACTTC. The rearrangement joins TRBV5-4 to TRBJ2-5; tentatively, D is TRBD1 (5 bases). CDR1 SGHNT and CDR2 YYREEE come from the germline V gene (reference sequence). CDR3 length: 14 residues. Deletions cut 3 bases from V and 2 bases from J, with 11 bases between.